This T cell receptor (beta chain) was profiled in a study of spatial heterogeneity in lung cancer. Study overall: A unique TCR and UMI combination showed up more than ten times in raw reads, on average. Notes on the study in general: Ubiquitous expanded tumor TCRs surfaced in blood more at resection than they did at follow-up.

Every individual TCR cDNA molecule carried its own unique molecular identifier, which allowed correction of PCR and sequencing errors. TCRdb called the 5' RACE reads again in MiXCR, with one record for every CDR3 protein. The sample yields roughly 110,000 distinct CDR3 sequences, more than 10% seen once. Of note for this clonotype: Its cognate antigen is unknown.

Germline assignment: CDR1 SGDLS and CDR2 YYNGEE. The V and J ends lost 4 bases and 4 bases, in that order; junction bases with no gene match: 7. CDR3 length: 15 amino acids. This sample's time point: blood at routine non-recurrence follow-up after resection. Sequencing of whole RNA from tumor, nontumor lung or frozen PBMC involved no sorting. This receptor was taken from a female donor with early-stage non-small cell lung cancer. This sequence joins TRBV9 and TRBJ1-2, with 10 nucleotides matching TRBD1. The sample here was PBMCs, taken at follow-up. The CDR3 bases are TGTGCCAGCAGCCCTTGGGACAGGGGATTCTATGGCTACACCTTC. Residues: CASSPWDRGFYGYTF.